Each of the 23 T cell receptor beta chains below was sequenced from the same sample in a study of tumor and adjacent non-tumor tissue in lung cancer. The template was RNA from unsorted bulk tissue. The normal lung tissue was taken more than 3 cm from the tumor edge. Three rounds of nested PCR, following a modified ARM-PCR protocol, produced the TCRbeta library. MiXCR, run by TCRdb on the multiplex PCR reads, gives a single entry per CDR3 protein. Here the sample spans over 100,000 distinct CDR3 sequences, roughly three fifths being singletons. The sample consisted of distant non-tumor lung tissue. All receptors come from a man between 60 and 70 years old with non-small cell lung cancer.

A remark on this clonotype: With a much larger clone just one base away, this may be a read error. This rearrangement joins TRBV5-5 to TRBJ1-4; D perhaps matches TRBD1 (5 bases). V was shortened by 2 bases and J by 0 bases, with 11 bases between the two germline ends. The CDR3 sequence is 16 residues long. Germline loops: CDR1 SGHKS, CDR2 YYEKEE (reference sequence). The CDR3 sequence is CASSFPGNPTNEKLFF. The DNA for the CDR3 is TGTGCCAGCAGCTTCCCAGGGAACCCAACTAATGAAAAACTGTTTTTT.

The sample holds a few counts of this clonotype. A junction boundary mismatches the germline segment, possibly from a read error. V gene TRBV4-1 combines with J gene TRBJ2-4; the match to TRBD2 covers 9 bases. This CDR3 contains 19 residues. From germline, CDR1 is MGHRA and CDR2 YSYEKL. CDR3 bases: TGCACCAGCAGCCAAGACAAAGTTGCTAGCGGGAAGGCCAAAAACATTCAGTACTTC. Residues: CTSSQDKVASGKAKNIQYF.

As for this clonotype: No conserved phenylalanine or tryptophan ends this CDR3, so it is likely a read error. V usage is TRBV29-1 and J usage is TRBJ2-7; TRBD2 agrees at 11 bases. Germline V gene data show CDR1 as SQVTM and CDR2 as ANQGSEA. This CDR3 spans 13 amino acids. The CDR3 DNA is TGCAGCGTTCGACTAGCGGGGCCCTACAAGCAGTACTCC. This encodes CSVRLAGPYKQYS.

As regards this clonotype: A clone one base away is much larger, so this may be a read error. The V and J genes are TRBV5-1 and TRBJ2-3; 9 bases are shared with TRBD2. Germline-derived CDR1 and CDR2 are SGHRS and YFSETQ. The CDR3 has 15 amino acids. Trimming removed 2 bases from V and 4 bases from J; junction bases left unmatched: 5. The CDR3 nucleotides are TGCGCCAGCAGCTTAATAGCGGGAGACTCAGATACGCAGTATTTT. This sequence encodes CASSLIAGDSDTQYF.

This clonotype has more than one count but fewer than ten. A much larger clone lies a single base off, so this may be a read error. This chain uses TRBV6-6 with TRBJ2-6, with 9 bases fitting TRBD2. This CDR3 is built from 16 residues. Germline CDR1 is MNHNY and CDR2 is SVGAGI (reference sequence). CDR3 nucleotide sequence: TGTGCCAGCAGACCGGGACTAGCATCTGGGGCCAACCTCCTGACTTTC. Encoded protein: CASRPGLASGANLLTF.

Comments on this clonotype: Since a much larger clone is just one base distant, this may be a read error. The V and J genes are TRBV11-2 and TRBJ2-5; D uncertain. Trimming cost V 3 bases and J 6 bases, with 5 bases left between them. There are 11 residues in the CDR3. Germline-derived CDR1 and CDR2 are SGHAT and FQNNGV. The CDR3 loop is CASSFLKTQYF. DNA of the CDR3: TGTGCCAGCAGCTTCCTGAAGACCCAGTACTTC.

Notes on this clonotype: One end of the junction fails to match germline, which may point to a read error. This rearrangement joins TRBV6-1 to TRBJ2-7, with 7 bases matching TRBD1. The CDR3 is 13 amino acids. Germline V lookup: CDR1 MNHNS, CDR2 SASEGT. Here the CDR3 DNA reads TGTACCAGCTACAGGGGACCGACCTACGAGCAGTACTTC. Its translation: CTSYRGPTYEQYF.

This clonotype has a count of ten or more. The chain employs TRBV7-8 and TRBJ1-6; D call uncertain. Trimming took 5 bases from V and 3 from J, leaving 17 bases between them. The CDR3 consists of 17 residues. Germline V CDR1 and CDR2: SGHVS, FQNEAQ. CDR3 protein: CASSPGNKRDYNSPLHF. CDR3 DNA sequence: TGTGCCAGCAGCCCCGGAAACAAGAGGGACTATAATTCACCCCTCCACTTT.

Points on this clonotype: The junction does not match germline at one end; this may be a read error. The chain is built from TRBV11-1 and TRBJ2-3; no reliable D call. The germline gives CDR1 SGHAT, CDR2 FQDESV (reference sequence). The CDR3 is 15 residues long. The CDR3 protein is CAGSLAMVQSDTQYF. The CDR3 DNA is TGTGCCGGCAGCTTGGCCATGGTACAGTCGGATACGCAGTATTTT.

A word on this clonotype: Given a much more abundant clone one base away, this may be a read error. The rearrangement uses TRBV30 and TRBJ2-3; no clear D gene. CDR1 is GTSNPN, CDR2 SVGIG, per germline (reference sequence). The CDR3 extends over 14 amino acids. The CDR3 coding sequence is TGTGCCTGGAGTGTACGGCGTAGCACATATACGCAGTATTTT. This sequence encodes CAWSVRRSTYTQYF.

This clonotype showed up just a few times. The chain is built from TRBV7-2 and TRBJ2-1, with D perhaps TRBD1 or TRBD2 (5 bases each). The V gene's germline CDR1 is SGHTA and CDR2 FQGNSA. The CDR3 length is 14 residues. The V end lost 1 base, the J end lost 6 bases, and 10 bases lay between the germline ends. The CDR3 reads CASSLEGTFNEQFF. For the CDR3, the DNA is TGTGCCAGCAGCTTAGAGGGGACGTTCAATGAGCAGTTCTTC.

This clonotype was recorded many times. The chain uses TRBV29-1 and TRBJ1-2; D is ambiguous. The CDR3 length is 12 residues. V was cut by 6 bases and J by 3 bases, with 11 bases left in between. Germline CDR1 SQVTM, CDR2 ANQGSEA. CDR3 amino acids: CSVQTYYYGYTF. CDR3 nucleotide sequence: TGCAGCGTGCAGACCTACTACTATGGCTACACCTTC.

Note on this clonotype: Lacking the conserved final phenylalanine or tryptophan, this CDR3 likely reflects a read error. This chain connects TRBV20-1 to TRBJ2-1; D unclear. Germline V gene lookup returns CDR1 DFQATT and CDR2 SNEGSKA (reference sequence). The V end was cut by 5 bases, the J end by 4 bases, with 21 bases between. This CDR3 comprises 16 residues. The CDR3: CSAPPCRVSAYNEQFL. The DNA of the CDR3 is TGCAGTGCTCCCCCATGCCGGGTATCGGCTTACAATGAGCAGTTCTTA.

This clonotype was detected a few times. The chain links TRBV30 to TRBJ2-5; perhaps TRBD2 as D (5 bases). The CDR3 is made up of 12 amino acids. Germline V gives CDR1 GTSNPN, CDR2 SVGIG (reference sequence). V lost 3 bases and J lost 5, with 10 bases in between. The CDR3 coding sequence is TGTGCCTGGAGCCCCCGCGGGGAGACCCAGTACTTC. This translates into CAWSPRGETQYF.

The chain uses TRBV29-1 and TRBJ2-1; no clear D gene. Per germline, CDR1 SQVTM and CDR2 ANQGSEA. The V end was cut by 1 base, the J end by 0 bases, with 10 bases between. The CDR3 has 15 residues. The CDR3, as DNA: TGCAGCGTTGAAGGATCATTCCTCTCCTACAATGAGCAGTTCTTC. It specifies CSVEGSFLSYNEQFF.

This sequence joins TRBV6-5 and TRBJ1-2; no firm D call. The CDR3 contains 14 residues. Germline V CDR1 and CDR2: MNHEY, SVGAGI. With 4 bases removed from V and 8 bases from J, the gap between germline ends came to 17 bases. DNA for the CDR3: TGTGCCAGCAGTTGGGATATCGTATCTGGCGGCTACACCTTC. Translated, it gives CASSWDIVSGGYTF.

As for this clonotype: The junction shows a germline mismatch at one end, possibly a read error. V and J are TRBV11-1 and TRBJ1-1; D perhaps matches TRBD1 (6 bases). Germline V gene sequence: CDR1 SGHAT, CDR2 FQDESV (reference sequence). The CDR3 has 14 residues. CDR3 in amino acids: CASSRRGRDTEVFF. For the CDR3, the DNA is TGTGCCAGCAGTCGGAGGGGCCGGGACACTGAAGTTTTCTTT. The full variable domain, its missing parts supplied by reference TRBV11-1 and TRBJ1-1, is EAEVAQSPRYKITEKSQAVAFWCDPISGHATLYWYRQILGQGPELLVQFQDESVVDDSQLPKDRFSAERLKGVDSTLKIQPAELGDSAMYLCASSRRGRDTEVFFGQGTRLTVV.

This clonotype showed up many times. For the CDR3, the DNA is TGCGCCAGCAGCCAGAGACTAGCGGCCACAGATACGCAGTATTTT. Its protein is CASSQRLAATDTQYF. This chain links TRBV4-1 with TRBJ2-3; 9 bases match TRBD2. The germline V gene has CDR1 MGHRA and CDR2 YSYEKL. V was clipped by 3 bases and J by 2 bases; unmatched bases: 3. The CDR3 contains 15 residues.

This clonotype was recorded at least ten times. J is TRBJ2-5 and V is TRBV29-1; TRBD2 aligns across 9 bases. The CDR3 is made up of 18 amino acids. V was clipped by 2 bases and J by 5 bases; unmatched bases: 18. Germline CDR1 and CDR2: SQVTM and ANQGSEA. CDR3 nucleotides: TGCAGCGTTGAACGAAGTGGTCTGGCTAGCGGGGAGTGGGAGACCCAGTACTTC. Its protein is CSVERSGLASGEWETQYF.

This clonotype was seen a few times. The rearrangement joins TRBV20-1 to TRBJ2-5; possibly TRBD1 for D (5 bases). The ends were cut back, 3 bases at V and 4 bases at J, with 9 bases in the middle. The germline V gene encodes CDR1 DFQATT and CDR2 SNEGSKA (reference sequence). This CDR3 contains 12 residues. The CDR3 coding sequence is TGCAGTGCTAGCCGACAGACAGAGACCCAGTACTTC. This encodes CSASRQTETQYF.

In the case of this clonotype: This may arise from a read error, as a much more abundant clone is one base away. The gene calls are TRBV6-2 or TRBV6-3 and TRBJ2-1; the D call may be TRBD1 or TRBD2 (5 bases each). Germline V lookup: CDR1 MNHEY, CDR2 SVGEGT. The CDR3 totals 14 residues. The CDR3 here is CVSSYQGLAGEQFF. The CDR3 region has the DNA TGTGTCAGCAGTTACCAGGGTCTAGCTGGTGAGCAGTTCTTC.

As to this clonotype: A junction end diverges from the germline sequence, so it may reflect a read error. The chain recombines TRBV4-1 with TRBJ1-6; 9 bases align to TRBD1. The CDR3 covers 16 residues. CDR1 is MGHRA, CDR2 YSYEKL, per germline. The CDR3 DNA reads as TGCGCCAGCAGCCGAGATGCTGGGACAGGGAGGGCACCCCTCCACTTC. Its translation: CASSRDAGTGRAPLHF.

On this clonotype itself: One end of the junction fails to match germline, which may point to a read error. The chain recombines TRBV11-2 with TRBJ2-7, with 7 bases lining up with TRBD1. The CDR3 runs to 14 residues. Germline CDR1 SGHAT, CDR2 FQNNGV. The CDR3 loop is CTSWFGTVPYEQYF. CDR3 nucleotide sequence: TGTACCAGCTGGTTCGGGACAGTGCCCTACGAGCAGTACTTC.